The 10 T cell receptor beta chains in this list originate from one sample, sequenced in a study of T-cell reconstitution after alpha-beta-depleted transplantation in children. Molecular barcoding with unique molecular identifiers was used for the TCRbeta library. TCRdb used MiXCR to reprocess the PCR reads, holding one entry per CDR3 protein. This table has about 980,000 distinct CDR3 sequences, about 29% appearing once. Specimen: PBMCs, mostly from graft donor cells, collected 360 days after TCRalphabeta/CD19-depleted stem cell transplant. The receptors come from a boy under three years old who had a stem cell transplant for SCID, so the T cells may come from the graft donor.

This clonotype showed up just a few times. This chain uses TRBV10-2 with TRBJ2-3; the D call may be TRBD1 or TRBD2 (5 bases each). V lost 3 bases to trimming and J lost 2 bases, with 12 bases between them. CDR1 and CDR2 (germline): WSHSY, SAAADI. The CDR3 is 15 amino acids. The CDR3 DNA sequence: TGCGCCAGCAGTGATGCATGGGGGTCCACAGATACGCAGTATTTT. Translating gives CASSDAWGSTDTQYF.

This clonotype has just a few counts. The CDR3 region has the DNA TGTGCCAGCTCACCACCAGGGGGGAGGGGCACTGAAGCTTTCTTT. It codes for CASSPPGGRGTEAFF. This sequence joins TRBV18 and TRBJ1-1; weak D call: TRBD1 (6 bases). With 0 bases removed from V and 4 bases from J, the gap between germline ends came to 12 bases. The germline V gene encodes CDR1 KGHSH and CDR2 LQKENI. The CDR3 extends over 15 amino acids.

The sample holds a few counts of this clonotype. The gene calls are TRBV7-9 and TRBJ1-2, with a tentative D call TRBD1 (6 bases). In germline, CDR1 is SEHNR, CDR2 FQNEAQ (reference sequence). V lost 5 bases and J lost 4, with 17 bases in between. The CDR3 is 15 residues long. This chain's CDR3 is CASSPNREGIYGYTF. CDR3 DNA sequence: TGTGCCAGCAGCCCTAACAGGGAAGGAATCTATGGCTACACCTTC.

This sequence joins TRBV7-8 and TRBJ2-5; 7 bases are shared with TRBD1. The V segment lost 5 bases and the J segment 3 bases; nucleotides outside the gene matches: 12. Germline-derived CDR1 and CDR2 are SGHVS and FQNEAQ. The CDR3 consists of 16 residues. DNA for the CDR3: TGTGCCAGCAGCCACCTCCCGACAGGGTCGGAAGAGACCCAGTACTTC. Its translation: CASSHLPTGSEETQYF. The full variable domain, in which reference TRBV7-8 and TRBJ2-5 provide the parts outside the CDR3, is GAGVSQSPRYKVAKRGQDVALRCDPISGHVSLFWYQQALGQGPEFLTYFQNEAQLDKSGLPSDRFFAERPEGSVSTLKIQRTQQEDSAVYLCASSHLPTGSEETQYFGPGTRLLVL.

In nucleotides, the CDR3 is TGTGCCAGCAGTGAATGGAGCTGGGTAGAGCAGTACTTC. It translates to CASSEWSWVEQYF. J is TRBJ2-7 and V is TRBV25-1; no clear D. V gave up 1 base and J gave up 7 bases, with 11 bases separating them. This CDR3 region has 13 residues. In germline, CDR1 is MGHDK, CDR2 SYGVNS.

The rearrangement uses TRBV7-2 and TRBJ1-1; tentative D call: TRBD1 (6 bases). The germline V gene has CDR1 SGHTA and CDR2 FQGNSA. CDR3 length: 13 amino acids. Trimming stripped 3 bases from V and 6 bases from J, with 11 bases between. The CDR3 loop is CASSFTGRAEAFF. CDR3 DNA: TGTGCCAGCAGCTTCACAGGGCGGGCTGAAGCTTTCTTT.

V is TRBV5-1 and J is TRBJ2-7; D is perhaps TRBD1 (6 bases). Trimming stripped 0 bases from V and 6 bases from J, with 16 bases between. The CDR3 is made up of 15 amino acids. Germline loops: CDR1 SGHRS, CDR2 YFSETQ. CDR3: CASSLALDRRGEQYF. In DNA, the CDR3 is TGCGCCAGCAGCTTGGCCCTGGACAGACGAGGCGAGCAGTACTTC.

In the case of this clonotype: At one end the junction does not follow the germline gene, possibly because of a read error. This chain links TRBV20-1 with TRBJ2-3; tentatively, D is TRBD2 (6 bases). This CDR3 is built from 17 residues. From germline, CDR1 is DFQATT and CDR2 SNEGSKA (reference sequence). CDR3 nucleotides: TGCAGCGCTAGAGACCCCCGGCGCGGGACCAGCACAGATACGCAGTATTTT. This gives the protein CSARDPRRGTSTDTQYF.

The table lists this clonotype with a few counts. The chain employs TRBV18 and TRBJ1-1; tentative D call: TRBD1 (5 bases). The germline V gene has CDR1 KGHSH and CDR2 LQKENI. V was trimmed by 2 bases and J by 4 bases, leaving 14 bases between them. CDR3 length: 15 amino acids. The CDR3 sequence: CASSPYRGGPTEAFF. The CDR3 DNA reads as TGTGCCAGCTCACCATATAGGGGTGGACCCACTGAAGCTTTCTTT.

This clonotype appeared many times. The gene calls are TRBV7-2 and TRBJ2-2; no firm D call. Germline values: CDR1 SGHTA, CDR2 FQGNSA. There are 13 residues in the CDR3. V was pared by 5 bases and J by 7 bases, with 11 bases between. The CDR3 DNA sequence: TGTGCCAGCAGCCGAGAGACTCGCGGGGAGCTGTTTTTT. Translation gives CASSRETRGELFF.